This T cell receptor beta chain was documented in a study of T cells in localized non-small cell lung cancer. Germline V gene data show CDR1 as LNHDA and CDR2 as SQIVND (reference sequence). The CDR3 is 12 amino acids. V lost 5 bases and J lost 7, with 9 bases in between. Note on this clone: Antigen: not known.

Study-wide results and limits: Clonality peaked in uninvolved adjacent lung rather than tumor. Adjacent lung exhibited a median of about 50 among the 100 most abundant tumor clones.

Sequenced by immunoSEQ multiplex PCR; TCRdb stores in-frame clones only, minus some. The sample contains under 5,500 clones, 25% to 35% of which appear only once. The V call is TRBV19, the J call TRBJ2-1, with unresolved D. The starting material was lung tumor tissue, obtained before any cancer treatment. This clonotype was sampled from a female donor older than 55 with stage I lung adenocarcinoma. The CDR3 nucleotides read TGTGCCAGTAGTGCTCTAGGAAATGAGCAGTTCTTC. Translated, it gives CASSALGNEQFF.